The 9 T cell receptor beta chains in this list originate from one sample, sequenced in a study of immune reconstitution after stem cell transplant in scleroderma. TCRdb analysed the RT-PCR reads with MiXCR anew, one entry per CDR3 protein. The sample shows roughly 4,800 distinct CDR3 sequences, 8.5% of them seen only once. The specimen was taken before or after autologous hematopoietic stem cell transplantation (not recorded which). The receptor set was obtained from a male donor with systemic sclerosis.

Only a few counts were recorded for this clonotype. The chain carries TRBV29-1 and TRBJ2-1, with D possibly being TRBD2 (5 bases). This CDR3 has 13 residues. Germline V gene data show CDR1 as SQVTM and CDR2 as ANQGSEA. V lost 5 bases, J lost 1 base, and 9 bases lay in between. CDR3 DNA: TGCAGCGTTCGCGGGTCTTCCTACAATGAGCAGTTCTTC. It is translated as CSVRGSSYNEQFF.

This CDR3 is CASSPQPGTLNEKLFF. Written as DNA, the CDR3 is TGTGCCAGCAGCCCCCAACCGGGGACGCTCAATGAAAAACTGTTTTTT. The chain has TRBV7-2 and TRBJ1-4, with D perhaps matching TRBD1 (5 bases). This CDR3 spans 16 amino acids. The V gene's germline CDR1 is SGHTA and CDR2 FQGNSA. V lost 5 bases and J 5 bases, leaving 18 bases between the germline ends.

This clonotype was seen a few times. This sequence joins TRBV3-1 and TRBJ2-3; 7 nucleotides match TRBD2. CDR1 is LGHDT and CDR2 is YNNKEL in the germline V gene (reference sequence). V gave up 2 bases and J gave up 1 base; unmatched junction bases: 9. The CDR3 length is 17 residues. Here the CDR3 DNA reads TGTGCCAGCAGCCAACCCCGACTAGCCGCCCGCACAGATACGCAGTATTTT. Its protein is CASSQPRLAARTDTQYF.

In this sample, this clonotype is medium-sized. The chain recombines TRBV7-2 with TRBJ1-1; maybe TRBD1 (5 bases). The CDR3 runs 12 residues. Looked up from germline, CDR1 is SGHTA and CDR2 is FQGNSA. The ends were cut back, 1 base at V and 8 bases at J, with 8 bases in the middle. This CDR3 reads CASSLVGAEAFF. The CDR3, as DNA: TGTGCCAGCAGCTTAGTAGGGGCCGAAGCTTTCTTT.

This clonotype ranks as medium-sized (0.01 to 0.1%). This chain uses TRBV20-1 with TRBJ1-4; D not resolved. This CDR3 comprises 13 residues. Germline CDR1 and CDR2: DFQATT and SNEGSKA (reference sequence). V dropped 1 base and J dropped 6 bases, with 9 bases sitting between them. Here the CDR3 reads CSARGGEHEKLFF. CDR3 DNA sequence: TGCAGTGCTAGAGGTGGGGAGCATGAAAAACTGTTTTTT.

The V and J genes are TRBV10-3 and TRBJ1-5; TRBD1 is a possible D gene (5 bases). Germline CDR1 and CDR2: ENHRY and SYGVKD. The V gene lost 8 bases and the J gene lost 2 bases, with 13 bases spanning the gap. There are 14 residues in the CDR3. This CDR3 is CAIAEGFGNQPQHF. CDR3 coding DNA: TGTGCCATCGCCGAGGGGTTTGGCAATCAGCCCCAGCATTTT.

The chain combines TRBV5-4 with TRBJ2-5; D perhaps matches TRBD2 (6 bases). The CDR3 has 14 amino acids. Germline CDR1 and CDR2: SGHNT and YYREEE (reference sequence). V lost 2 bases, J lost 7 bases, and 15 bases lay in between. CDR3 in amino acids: CASSFGSIGGTQYF. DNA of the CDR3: TGTGCCAGCAGCTTTGGATCCATCGGGGGGACCCAGTACTTC.

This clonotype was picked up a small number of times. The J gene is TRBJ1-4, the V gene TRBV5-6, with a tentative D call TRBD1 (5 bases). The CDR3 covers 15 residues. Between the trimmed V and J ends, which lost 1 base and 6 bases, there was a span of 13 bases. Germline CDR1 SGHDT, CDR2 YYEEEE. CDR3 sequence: CASSLHGTIDEKLFF. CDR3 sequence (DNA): TGTGCCAGCAGCTTGCATGGGACGATCGATGAAAAACTGTTTTTT.

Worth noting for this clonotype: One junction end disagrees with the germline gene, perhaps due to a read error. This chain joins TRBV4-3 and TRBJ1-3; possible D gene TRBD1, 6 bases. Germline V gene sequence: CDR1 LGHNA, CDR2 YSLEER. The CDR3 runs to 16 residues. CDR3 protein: CASSRGPGVSGSTIYF. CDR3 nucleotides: TGCGCCAGCAGCCGGGGGCCCGGCGTCTCTGGAAGCACCATATATTTT.